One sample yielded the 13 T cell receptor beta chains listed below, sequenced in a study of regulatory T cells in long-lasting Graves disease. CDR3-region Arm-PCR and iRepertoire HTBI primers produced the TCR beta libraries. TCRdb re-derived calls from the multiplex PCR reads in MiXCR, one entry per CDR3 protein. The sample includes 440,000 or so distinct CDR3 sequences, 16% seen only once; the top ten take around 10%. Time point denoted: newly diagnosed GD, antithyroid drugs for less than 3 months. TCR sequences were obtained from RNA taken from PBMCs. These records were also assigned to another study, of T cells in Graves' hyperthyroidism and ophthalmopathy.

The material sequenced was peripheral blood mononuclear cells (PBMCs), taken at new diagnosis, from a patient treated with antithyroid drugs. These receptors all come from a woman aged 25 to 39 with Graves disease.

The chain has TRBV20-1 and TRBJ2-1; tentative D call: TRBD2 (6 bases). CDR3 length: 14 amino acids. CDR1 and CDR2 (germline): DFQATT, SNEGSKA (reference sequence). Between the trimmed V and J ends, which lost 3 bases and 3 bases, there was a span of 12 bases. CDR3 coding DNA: TGCAGTGCTAGGTCTAGCGAAGGCTACAATGAGCAGTTCTTC. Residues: CSARSSEGYNEQFF.

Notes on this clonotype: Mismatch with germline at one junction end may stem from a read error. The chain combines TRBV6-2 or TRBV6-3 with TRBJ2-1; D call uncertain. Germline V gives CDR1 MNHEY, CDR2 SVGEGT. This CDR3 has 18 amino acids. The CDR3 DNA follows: TGTGCCATCAGTGAGTCCCCTCCTACTTGGGGCTCCTACAATGAGCAGTTCTTC. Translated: CAISESPPTWGSYNEQFF.

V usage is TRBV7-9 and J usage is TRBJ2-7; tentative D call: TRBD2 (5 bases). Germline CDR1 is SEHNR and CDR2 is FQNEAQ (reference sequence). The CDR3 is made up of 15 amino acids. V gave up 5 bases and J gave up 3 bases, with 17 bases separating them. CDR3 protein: CASSSPVLGLYEQYF. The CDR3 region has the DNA TGTGCCAGCAGCAGCCCCGTACTTGGACTCTACGAGCAGTACTTC.

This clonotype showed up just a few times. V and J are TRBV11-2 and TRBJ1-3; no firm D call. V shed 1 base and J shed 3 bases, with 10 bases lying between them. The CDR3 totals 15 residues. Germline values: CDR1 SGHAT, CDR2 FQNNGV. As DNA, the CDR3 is TGTGCCAGCAGCTTAGCGGGCAGCAGTGGAAACACCATATATTTT. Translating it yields CASSLAGSSGNTIYF.

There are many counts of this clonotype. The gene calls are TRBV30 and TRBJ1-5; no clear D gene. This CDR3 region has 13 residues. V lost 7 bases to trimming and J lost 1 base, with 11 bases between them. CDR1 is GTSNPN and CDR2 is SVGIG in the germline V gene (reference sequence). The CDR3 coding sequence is TGTGCCTCTGGGGTCTCGAGCAATCAGCCCCAGCATTTT. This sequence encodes CASGVSSNQPQHF.

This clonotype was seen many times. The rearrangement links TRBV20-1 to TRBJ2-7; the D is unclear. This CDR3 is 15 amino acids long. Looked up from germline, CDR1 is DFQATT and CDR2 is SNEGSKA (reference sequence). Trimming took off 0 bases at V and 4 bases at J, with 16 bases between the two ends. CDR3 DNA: TGCAGTGCTAGAGATCAAGTCCTAGGTCGGTACGAGCAGTACTTC. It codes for CSARDQVLGRYEQYF.

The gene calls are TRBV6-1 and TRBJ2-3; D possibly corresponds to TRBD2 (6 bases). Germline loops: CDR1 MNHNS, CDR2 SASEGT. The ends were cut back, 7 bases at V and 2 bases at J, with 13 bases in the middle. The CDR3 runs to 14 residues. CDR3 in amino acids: CASMERVYTDTQYF. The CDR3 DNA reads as TGTGCCAGCATGGAGCGGGTTTACACAGATACGCAGTATTTT.

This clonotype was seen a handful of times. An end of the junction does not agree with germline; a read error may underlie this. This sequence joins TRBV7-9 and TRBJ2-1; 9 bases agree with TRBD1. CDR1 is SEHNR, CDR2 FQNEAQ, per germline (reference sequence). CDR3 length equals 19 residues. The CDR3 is CASSLVPGQGRGYYDEQFF. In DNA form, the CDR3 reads TGTGCCAGCAGCTTAGTTCCAGGACAGGGGAGGGGGTACTACGATGAGCAGTTCTTC.

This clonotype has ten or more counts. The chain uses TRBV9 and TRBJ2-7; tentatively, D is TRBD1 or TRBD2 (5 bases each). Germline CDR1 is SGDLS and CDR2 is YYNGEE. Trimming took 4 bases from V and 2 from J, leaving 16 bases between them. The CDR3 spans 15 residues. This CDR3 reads CASSSGPGTPYEQYF. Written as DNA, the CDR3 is TGTGCCAGCAGCTCCGGACCGGGGACCCCCTACGAGCAGTACTTC.

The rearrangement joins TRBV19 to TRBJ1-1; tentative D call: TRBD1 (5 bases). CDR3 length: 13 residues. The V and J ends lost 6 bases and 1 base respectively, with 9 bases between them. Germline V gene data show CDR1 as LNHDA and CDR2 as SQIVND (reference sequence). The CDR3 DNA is TGTGCCAGTAGGGGACGGTCGAACACTGAAGCTTTCTTT. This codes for CASRGRSNTEAFF. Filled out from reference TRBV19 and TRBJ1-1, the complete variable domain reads DGGITQSPKYLFRKEGQNVTLSCEQNLNHDAMYWYRQDPGQGLRLIYYSQIVNDFQKGDIAEGYSVSREKKESFPLTVTSAQKNPTAFYLCASRGRSNTEAFFGQGTRLTVV.

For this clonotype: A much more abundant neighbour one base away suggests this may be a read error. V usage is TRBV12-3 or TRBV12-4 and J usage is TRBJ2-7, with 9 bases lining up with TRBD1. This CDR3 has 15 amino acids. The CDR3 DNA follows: TGTGTCAGCAGTTCCTTGGGACAGGGAGACAACGAGCAGTACTTC. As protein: CVSSSLGQGDNEQYF.

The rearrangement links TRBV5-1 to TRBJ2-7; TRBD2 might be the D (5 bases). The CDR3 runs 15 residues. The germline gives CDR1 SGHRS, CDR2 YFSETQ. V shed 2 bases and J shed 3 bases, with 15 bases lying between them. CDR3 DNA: TGCGCCAGCAGCTTAAGCGGCCTTAGTATCTACGAGCAGTACTTC. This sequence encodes CASSLSGLSIYEQYF.

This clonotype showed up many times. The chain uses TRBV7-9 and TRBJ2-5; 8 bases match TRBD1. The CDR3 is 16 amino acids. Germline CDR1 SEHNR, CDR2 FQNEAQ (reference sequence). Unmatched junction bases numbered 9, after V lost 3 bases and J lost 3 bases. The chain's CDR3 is CASSFSDRGEEETQYF. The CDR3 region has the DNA TGTGCCAGCAGCTTCAGCGACAGGGGAGAGGAAGAGACCCAGTACTTC. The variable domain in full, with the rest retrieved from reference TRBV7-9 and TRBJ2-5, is DTGVSQNPRHKITKRGQNVTFRCDPISEHNRLYWYRQTLGQGPEFLTYFQNEAQLEKSRLLSDRFSAERPKGSFSTLEIQRTEQGDSAMYLCASSFSDRGEEETQYFGPGTRLLVL.